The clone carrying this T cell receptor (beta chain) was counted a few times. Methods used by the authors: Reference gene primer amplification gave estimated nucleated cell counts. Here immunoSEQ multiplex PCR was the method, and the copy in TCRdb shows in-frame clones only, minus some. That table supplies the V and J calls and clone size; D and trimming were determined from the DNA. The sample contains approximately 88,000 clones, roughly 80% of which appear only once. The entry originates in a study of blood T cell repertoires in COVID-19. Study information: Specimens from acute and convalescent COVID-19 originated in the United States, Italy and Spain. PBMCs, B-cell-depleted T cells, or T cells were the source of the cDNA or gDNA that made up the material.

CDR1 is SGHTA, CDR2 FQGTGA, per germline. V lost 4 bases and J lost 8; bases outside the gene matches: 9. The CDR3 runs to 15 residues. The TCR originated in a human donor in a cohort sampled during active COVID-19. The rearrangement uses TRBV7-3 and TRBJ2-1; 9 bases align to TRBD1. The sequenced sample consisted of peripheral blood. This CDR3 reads CASSSSVTGGDEQFF. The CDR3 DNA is TGTGCCAGCAGCTCAAGCGTGACAGGGGGAGATGAGCAGTTCTTC.